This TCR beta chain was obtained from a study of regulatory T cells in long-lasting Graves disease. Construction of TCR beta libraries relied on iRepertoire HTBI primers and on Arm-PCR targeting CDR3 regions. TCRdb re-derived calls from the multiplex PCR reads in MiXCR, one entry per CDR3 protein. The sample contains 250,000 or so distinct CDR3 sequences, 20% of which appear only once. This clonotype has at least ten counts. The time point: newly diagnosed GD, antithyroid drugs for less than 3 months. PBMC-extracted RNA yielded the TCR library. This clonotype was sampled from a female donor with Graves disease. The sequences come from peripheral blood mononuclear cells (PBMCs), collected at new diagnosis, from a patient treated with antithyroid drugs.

The CDR3 sequence: CSAPLGIGDTQYF. The CDR3 DNA reads TGCAGTGCTCCGTTAGGGATAGGGGATACGCAGTATTTT. The rearrangement uses TRBV20-1 and TRBJ2-3; D remains ambiguous. CDR1 is DFQATT and CDR2 is SNEGSKA in the germline V gene (reference sequence). Trimming left V 5 bases short and J 6 bases short, with 15 bases between. The CDR3 has 13 amino acids.